A selection of T cell receptor beta chains follows, all from one sample in a study of T-cell reconstitution after alpha-beta-depleted transplantation in children. TCRdb re-analysed the PCR reads in MiXCR, keeping a single row per CDR3 protein. The data hold over 150,000 distinct CDR3 sequences, with more than 12% observed a single time. The sequencing used PBMCs from the stem cell graft donor, collected from the stem cell graft. The receptor source for this set is a human donor who donated a stem cell graft to a child with acute lymphoblastic leukemia. Both conserved end residues are part of each CDR3. Part of the rows lack a size; the others show once, few, many or a class for expanded clones.

J gene | clone size | CDR3 length | V gene | CDR3 protein
TRBJ2-5 | many | 13 | TRBV20-1 | CSAGAGGMETQYF
TRBJ2-1 | few | 13 | TRBV20-1 | CSAGKLEMSEQFF
TRBJ2-5 | few | 16 | TRBV24-1 | CATSEKGTGASETQYF
TRBJ1-5 | many | 13 | TRBV5-1 | CASSLGQDQPQHF
TRBJ2-7 | many | 17 | TRBV10-3 | CAISTGEGGSSSYEQYF
TRBJ1-1 | few | 15 | TRBV5-1 | CASSLDVGSGTEAFF
TRBJ2-1 | NA | 19 | TRBV2 | CASSATGLAGVMSYNEQFF
TRBJ2-7 | few | 17 | TRBV12-3/TRBV12-4 | CASRLGKGGDPLYEQYF
TRBJ2-2 | NA | 15 | TRBV20-1 | CSARGLLASAGELFF
TRBJ2-1 | few | 17 | TRBV5-4 | CASSLAPLAGSNNEQFF
TRBJ2-1 | many | 15 | TRBV15 | CATSLDGLAGYEQFF
TRBJ2-7 | many | 12 | TRBV7-9 | CASTPDIYEQYF
TRBJ2-3 | many | 13 | TRBV3-1 | CASSWAFTDTQYF
TRBJ2-7 | many | 14 | TRBV7-6 | CASSLEPGSYEQYF
TRBJ1-1 | many | 13 | TRBV29-1 | CSATSVMNTEAFF
TRBJ2-6 | few | 14 | TRBV5-1 | CASSPRGQTNVLTF
TRBJ1-1 | many | 19 | TRBV11-2 | CASSSPFYRPNREHTEAFF
TRBJ2-6 | many | 14 | TRBV20-1 | CSASQGAGANVLTF
TRBJ1-1 | many | 13 | TRBV14 | CASSVGGNTEAFF
TRBJ2-1 | few | 15 | TRBV25-1 | CASSEALAGVNEQFF
TRBJ1-2 | few | 14 | TRBV6-1 | CASSELTDNYGYTF
TRBJ1-2 | few | 15 | TRBV7-9 | CASSLQGAPNYGYTF
TRBJ2-3 | many | 14 | TRBV5-1 | CASSWPSGADTQYF
TRBJ2-1 | NA | 14 | TRBV7-9 | CASSLNPWTNEQFF
TRBJ1-1 | NA | 14 | TRBV27 | CARPCGVLGTEAFF
TRBJ1-2 | many | 17 | TRBV5-1 | CASSLAGLRGTNYGYTF
TRBJ2-5 | many | 16 | TRBV5-1 | CASSLGALDFQETQYF
TRBJ2-1 | many | 14 | TRBV5-1 | CASRLSSSYNEQFF
TRBJ1-3 | NA | 15 | TRBV12-3/TRBV12-4 | CASRLTGGNGNTIYF
TRBJ2-2 | few | 19 | TRBV11-1 | CASSPPPRLAGDSTGELFF
TRBJ2-1 | many | 14 | TRBV7-2 | CASSSLNTYNEQFF
TRBJ1-1 | many | 11 | TRBV4-1 | CASYRAGEAFF
TRBJ2-2 | many | 14 | TRBV5-1 | CASSLGSPTGELFF
TRBJ2-7 | few | 13 | TRBV5-1 | CASSLDGSGTRDF
TRBJ2-1 | few | 16 | TRBV29-1 | CSVVLAEAISYNEQFF
TRBJ1-4 | NA | 14 | TRBV19 | CASSKLATNEKLFF
TRBJ2-1 | many | 15 | TRBV6-2/TRBV6-3 | CASSSSGNSYNEQFF
TRBJ2-1 | many | 18 | TRBV7-9 | CASSLEALDTFHYNEQFF
TRBJ2-2 | medium-sized | 16 | TRBV12-3/TRBV12-4 | CASSPIAGGMNGELFF
TRBJ1-5 | many | 14 | TRBV28 | CASSPGGAGQPQHF
TRBJ2-3 | few | 14 | TRBV10-3 | CAISPGTSGDTQYF
TRBJ2-1 | NA | 15 | TRBV18 | CATMTSGRLGNEQFF
TRBJ2-4 | many | 19 | TRBV10-3 | CAISDGTSQLGQAKNIQYF
TRBJ1-1 | many | 15 | TRBV25-1 | CASTKLAGSNTEAFF
TRBJ2-1 | few | 16 | TRBV7-8 | CASSRRTVRSYNEQFF
TRBJ2-7 | many | 15 | TRBV7-9 | CASSPHRGDSYEQYF
TRBJ2-3 | many | 15 | TRBV7-2 | CASSSSPASTDTQYF
TRBJ2-1 | many | 14 | TRBV27 | CASSLQGGSNEQFF
TRBJ2-7 | many | 16 | TRBV11-2 | CASSLDPGLVSYEQYF
TRBJ2-1 | many | 14 | TRBV5-5 | CASSLKLVGNEQFF
TRBJ2-7 | many | 13 | TRBV12-3/TRBV12-4 | CASSTGTSDEQYF
TRBJ2-5 | NA | 15 | TRBV12-3/TRBV12-4 | CASSLGRGVSETQYF
TRBJ2-3 | many | 16 | TRBV7-8 | CASSLMFLAGTDTQYF
TRBJ2-6 | NA | 15 | TRBV6-5 | CASSSQSSGANGLTF
TRBJ2-1 | many | 16 | TRBV27 | CASSFKGVSSYNEQFF
TRBJ1-5 | many | 14 | TRBV5-1 | CASSTGQEDQPQHF
TRBJ2-7 | many | 17 | TRBV20-1 | CSARDPASGSRKGEQYF
TRBJ2-5 | NA | 15 | TRBV5-5 | CASSSTGGGGKTQYF
TRBJ1-1 | NA | 17 | TRBV12-3/TRBV12-4 | CASSFLGRGMVRAEAFF